The rows below give T cell receptor beta chains drawn from one sample of a study of CD8 T cells in Susac syndrome. MiXCR, run by TCRdb on the immunoSEQ multiplex PCR reads, gives a single entry per CDR3 protein. The profile covers more than 250,000 distinct CDR3 sequences, with 92% appearing a single time and over 0.065% taken by the ten largest. Material for sequencing was CD4+ T cells from PBMCs. The receptors here all came from a human donor with multiple sclerosis. Each CDR3 is given with its conserved first and last residue. The order of the fields is D gene, V gene, clone size, J gene, CDR3 protein, CDR3 DNA. The D gene is left open where the match is weak. Rows give clone size only sometimes, using once, few, many, or a class for an expanded clone.

d_gene: .
v_gene: TRBV20-1
abundance: once
j_gene: TRBJ1-5
CDR3aa: CSASRTNQPQHF
CDR3nt: TGCAGTGCTAGCAGAACCAATCAGCCCCAGCATTTT

d_gene: .
v_gene: TRBV6-2/TRBV6-3
abundance: .
j_gene: TRBJ2-7
CDR3aa: CASMQAYEQYF
CDR3nt: TGTGCCAGCATGCAGGCCTACGAGCAGTACTTC

d_gene: .
v_gene: TRBV19
abundance: .
j_gene: TRBJ2-1
CDR3aa: CASSTLQSSYNEQFF
CDR3nt: TGTGCCAGTAGTACGCTACAGAGCTCCTACAATGAGCAGTTCTTC

d_gene: TRBD2
v_gene: TRBV6-5
abundance: .
j_gene: TRBJ2-5
CDR3aa: CASSYLGLAAETQYF
CDR3nt: TGTGCCAGCAGTTACCTTGGACTAGCGGCGGAGACCCAGTACTTC

d_gene: .
v_gene: TRBV15
abundance: .
j_gene: TRBJ1-5
CDR3aa: CATSRDSGMPQHF
CDR3nt: TGTGCCACCAGCAGAGATAGCGGCATGCCCCAGCATTTT

d_gene: .
v_gene: TRBV18
abundance: .
j_gene: TRBJ2-1
CDR3aa: CASSPQLEYNEQFF
CDR3nt: TGTGCCAGCTCACCACAACTAGAATACAATGAGCAGTTCTTC

d_gene: .
v_gene: TRBV9
abundance: .
j_gene: TRBJ2-1
CDR3aa: CASSFGLLYNEQFF
CDR3nt: TGTGCCAGCAGCTTCGGACTGCTATACAATGAGCAGTTCTTC

d_gene: .
v_gene: TRBV2
abundance: .
j_gene: TRBJ2-1
CDR3aa: CASIVSFLATSYNEQFF
CDR3nt: TGTGCCAGCATTGTCTCCTTCCTAGCAACATCCTACAATGAGCAGTTCTTC

d_gene: TRBD2
v_gene: TRBV5-6
abundance: .
j_gene: TRBJ2-2
CDR3aa: CASSLPSGSTGELFF
CDR3nt: TGTGCCAGCAGCTTGCCCAGCGGGAGCACCGGGGAGCTGTTTTTT

d_gene: .
v_gene: TRBV24-1
abundance: .
j_gene: TRBJ1-2
CDR3aa: CATSDTLTDGYTF
CDR3nt: TGTGCCACCAGTGATACCTTGACAGATGGCTACACCTTC

d_gene: .
v_gene: TRBV6-5
abundance: .
j_gene: TRBJ2-6
CDR3aa: CASSSGLPGANVLTF
CDR3nt: TGTGCCAGCAGTTCAGGCTTACCTGGGGCCAACGTCCTGACTTTC

d_gene: .
v_gene: TRBV20-1
abundance: .
j_gene: TRBJ2-1
CDR3aa: CSATHGRDGPRDEQFF
CDR3nt: TGCAGTGCTACCCATGGGCGGGACGGGCCTCGGGATGAGCAGTTCTTC

d_gene: .
v_gene: TRBV12-3/TRBV12-4
abundance: few
j_gene: TRBJ2-7
CDR3aa: CASSQSRGSYEQYF
CDR3nt: TGTGCCAGCAGCCAAAGCCGGGGATCCTACGAGCAGTACTTC

d_gene: .
v_gene: TRBV28
abundance: .
j_gene: TRBJ1-4
CDR3aa: CASSFQKSILFF
CDR3nt: TGTGCCAGCAGTTTTCAGAAGTCTATACTGTTTTTT

d_gene: .
v_gene: TRBV10-3
abundance: .
j_gene: TRBJ2-7
CDR3aa: CAISTGDSPNEQYF
CDR3nt: TGTGCCATCAGTACGGGGGACAGTCCCAACGAGCAGTACTTC

d_gene: .
v_gene: TRBV5-5
abundance: .
j_gene: TRBJ2-3
CDR3aa: CASSLVGGDTQYF
CDR3nt: TGTGCCAGCAGCTTGGTAGGGGGGGATACGCAGTATTTT

d_gene: .
v_gene: TRBV27
abundance: .
j_gene: TRBJ1-5
CDR3aa: CASSFRRHQPQHF
CDR3nt: TGTGCCAGCAGTTTTCGAAGACATCAGCCCCAGCATTTT

d_gene: TRBD1
v_gene: TRBV30
abundance: .
j_gene: TRBJ1-2
CDR3aa: CAWSGDREGGYTF
CDR3nt: TGTGCCTGGAGTGGGGACAGGGAAGGCGGCTACACCTTC

d_gene: TRBD1
v_gene: TRBV5-1
abundance: .
j_gene: TRBJ1-2
CDR3aa: CASSLRTGPYGYTF
CDR3nt: TGCGCCAGCAGCCTACGGACAGGACCTTATGGCTACACCTTC

d_gene: .
v_gene: TRBV30
abundance: .
j_gene: TRBJ1-5
CDR3aa: CAWSVRLSGEGDQPQHF
CDR3nt: TGTGCCTGGAGTGTAAGGCTCTCTGGGGAAGGTGATCAGCCCCAGCATTTT

d_gene: .
v_gene: TRBV30
abundance: .
j_gene: TRBJ2-6
CDR3aa: CAWSVDPSGANVLTF
CDR3nt: TGTGCCTGGAGTGTAGATCCCTCTGGGGCCAACGTCCTGACTTTC

d_gene: .
v_gene: TRBV6-2/TRBV6-3
abundance: .
j_gene: TRBJ2-7
CDR3aa: CASSRGIDTEQYF
CDR3nt: TGTGCCAGCAGCCGTGGTATAGATACCGAGCAGTACTTC

d_gene: .
v_gene: TRBV29-1
abundance: .
j_gene: TRBJ2-5
CDR3aa: CSVGGYPQETQYF
CDR3nt: TGCAGCGTTGGGGGCTACCCGCAAGAGACCCAGTACTTC

d_gene: TRBD2
v_gene: TRBV12-3/TRBV12-4
abundance: .
j_gene: TRBJ2-7
CDR3aa: CASSSGLARPSSYEQYF
CDR3nt: TGTGCCAGCAGTTCGGGACTAGCGCGCCCGAGCTCCTACGAGCAGTACTTC

d_gene: TRBD2
v_gene: TRBV12-3/TRBV12-4
abundance: .
j_gene: TRBJ2-3
CDR3aa: CASSKSGGADTQYF
CDR3nt: TGTGCCAGCAGCAAAAGCGGGGGGGCAGATACGCAGTATTTT

d_gene: .
v_gene: TRBV27
abundance: .
j_gene: TRBJ1-2
CDR3aa: CASSFRDSSGYTF
CDR3nt: TGTGCCAGCAGTTTTCGGGACTCTTCTGGCTACACCTTC

d_gene: .
v_gene: TRBV19
abundance: .
j_gene: TRBJ2-5
CDR3aa: CASSPGPGNAETQYF
CDR3nt: TGTGCCAGTAGTCCCGGCCCGGGGAACGCAGAGACCCAGTACTTC

d_gene: .
v_gene: TRBV14
abundance: .
j_gene: TRBJ1-1
CDR3aa: CASSLFGGVNTEAFF
CDR3nt: TGTGCCAGCAGCCTCTTCGGAGGGGTGAACACTGAAGCTTTCTTT

d_gene: .
v_gene: TRBV12-3/TRBV12-4
abundance: .
j_gene: TRBJ1-4
CDR3aa: CASSLAQDEKLFF
CDR3nt: TGTGCCAGCAGTTTAGCCCAGGATGAAAAACTGTTTTTT

d_gene: .
v_gene: TRBV7-7
abundance: .
j_gene: TRBJ2-3
CDR3aa: CASSLGRVSSGGTDTQYF
CDR3nt: TGTGCTAGCAGCTTAGGGCGAGTGAGTAGCGGTGGCACAGATACGCAGTATTTT

d_gene: .
v_gene: TRBV3-1
abundance: .
j_gene: TRBJ2-5
CDR3aa: CASSSPYQETQYF
CDR3nt: TGTGCCAGCAGCTCACCGTACCAAGAGACCCAGTACTTC

d_gene: TRBD1
v_gene: TRBV5-4
abundance: .
j_gene: TRBJ2-3
CDR3aa: CASSQNRDRGTDTQYF
CDR3nt: TGTGCCAGCAGTCAGAACCGGGACAGGGGCACAGATACGCAGTATTTT

d_gene: .
v_gene: TRBV5-1
abundance: .
j_gene: TRBJ2-7
CDR3aa: CASSALRGVGEQYF
CDR3nt: TGCGCCAGCAGCGCGCTCAGGGGAGTAGGAGAGCAGTACTTC

d_gene: TRBD1
v_gene: TRBV6-2/TRBV6-3
abundance: .
j_gene: TRBJ1-2
CDR3aa: CASSPTGGRSYTF
CDR3nt: TGTGCCAGCAGTCCTACAGGGGGCAGGAGCTACACCTTC

d_gene: TRBD2
v_gene: TRBV20-1
abundance: .
j_gene: TRBJ2-5
CDR3aa: CSAQGLAGDKETQYF
CDR3nt: TGCAGTGCCCAAGGACTAGCGGGGGACAAAGAGACCCAGTACTTC

d_gene: TRBD1
v_gene: TRBV12-3/TRBV12-4
abundance: .
j_gene: TRBJ1-1
CDR3aa: CASSLQTGGGYTEAFF
CDR3nt: TGTGCCAGCAGTTTACAGACAGGGGGCGGCTACACTGAAGCTTTCTTT

d_gene: .
v_gene: TRBV12-3/TRBV12-4
abundance: .
j_gene: TRBJ2-5
CDR3aa: CASSSYRARGETQYF
CDR3nt: TGTGCCAGCAGTTCTTACAGGGCCCGCGGGGAGACCCAGTACTTC

d_gene: .
v_gene: TRBV29-1
abundance: .
j_gene: TRBJ1-1
CDR3aa: CSGQRGATTSGAFF
CDR3nt: TGCAGCGGACAGCGGGGGGCAACTACCTCGGGAGCTTTCTTT

d_gene: .
v_gene: TRBV7-9
abundance: .
j_gene: TRBJ2-7
CDR3aa: CASSFFSGGIEEQYF
CDR3nt: TGTGCCAGCAGCTTCTTTTCGGGCGGGATCGAAGAGCAGTACTTC

d_gene: .
v_gene: TRBV5-6
abundance: .
j_gene: TRBJ2-7
CDR3aa: CASSLVDSTTYEQYF
CDR3nt: TGTGCCAGCAGCTTAGTCGACTCAACCACCTACGAGCAGTACTTC

d_gene: .
v_gene: TRBV4-3
abundance: .
j_gene: TRBJ2-7
CDR3aa: CASSPSEDGSYEQYF
CDR3nt: TGCGCCAGCAGCCCCTCCGAGGACGGGTCCTACGAGCAGTACTTC

d_gene: .
v_gene: TRBV3-1
abundance: .
j_gene: TRBJ1-1
CDR3aa: CASSRGLGTEAFF
CDR3nt: TGTGCCAGCAGCCGAGGCCTGGGGACTGAAGCTTTCTTT

d_gene: TRBD1
v_gene: TRBV30
abundance: .
j_gene: TRBJ1-1
CDR3aa: CAWGTGVFTEAFF
CDR3nt: TGTGCCTGGGGGACAGGGGTATTCACTGAAGCTTTCTTT

d_gene: TRBD2
v_gene: TRBV12-3/TRBV12-4
abundance: .
j_gene: TRBJ2-1
CDR3aa: CASRQLYAGDGDNEQFF
CDR3nt: TGTGCCAGCAGACAACTTTATGCGGGGGACGGGGACAATGAGCAGTTCTTC

d_gene: .
v_gene: TRBV28
abundance: .
j_gene: TRBJ1-2
CDR3aa: CASSLAGRGFGYTF
CDR3nt: TGTGCCAGCAGTTTGGCGGGACGGGGATTCGGCTACACCTTC

d_gene: .
v_gene: TRBV12-3/TRBV12-4
abundance: .
j_gene: TRBJ1-5
CDR3aa: CASRPELDNQPQHF
CDR3nt: TGTGCCAGCAGACCGGAGCTGGACAATCAGCCCCAGCATTTT

d_gene: .
v_gene: TRBV12-3/TRBV12-4
abundance: .
j_gene: TRBJ2-1
CDR3aa: CASSFWVSSYNEQFF
CDR3nt: TGTGCCAGCAGTTTTTGGGTAAGCTCCTACAATGAGCAGTTCTTC

d_gene: .
v_gene: TRBV12-3/TRBV12-4
abundance: .
j_gene: TRBJ2-5
CDR3aa: CASRYRQGGWETQYF
CDR3nt: TGTGCCAGCAGATACCGCCAGGGTGGGTGGGAGACCCAGTACTTC

d_gene: .
v_gene: TRBV11-1
abundance: .
j_gene: TRBJ1-1
CDR3aa: CASSLTGATDRAFF
CDR3nt: TGTGCCAGCAGCTTAACGGGAGCAACCGACCGGGCTTTCTTT

d_gene: TRBD2
v_gene: TRBV20-1
abundance: .
j_gene: TRBJ2-1
CDR3aa: CSASRLAGGLDEQFF
CDR3nt: TGCAGTGCTAGCCGACTAGCGGGAGGCTTAGATGAGCAGTTCTTC

d_gene: .
v_gene: TRBV29-1
abundance: .
j_gene: TRBJ2-5
CDR3aa: CSTREQETQYF
CDR3nt: TGCAGCACGAGGGAGCAAGAGACCCAGTACTTC

d_gene: TRBD1
v_gene: TRBV29-1
abundance: .
j_gene: TRBJ2-7
CDR3aa: CSVVIGTGAYEQYF
CDR3nt: TGCAGCGTCGTAATTGGGACAGGGGCCTACGAGCAGTACTTC

d_gene: .
v_gene: TRBV5-1
abundance: .
j_gene: TRBJ1-1
CDR3aa: CASSLRIGGTEAFF
CDR3nt: TGCGCCAGCAGCTTAAGGATCGGGGGTACTGAAGCTTTCTTT

d_gene: TRBD1
v_gene: TRBV2
abundance: .
j_gene: TRBJ1-1
CDR3aa: CASRGTGPGGEAFF
CDR3nt: TGTGCCAGCAGGGGGACAGGACCCGGCGGTGAAGCTTTCTTT

d_gene: TRBD1
v_gene: TRBV6-2/TRBV6-3
abundance: .
j_gene: TRBJ1-2
CDR3aa: CASRSTGRRAYGYTF
CDR3nt: TGTGCCAGCAGGTCGACAGGGAGAAGGGCTTATGGCTACACCTTC

d_gene: .
v_gene: TRBV10-3
abundance: few
j_gene: TRBJ2-1
CDR3aa: CATELTRYNEQFF
CDR3nt: TGTGCCACCGAGCTCACGCGGTACAATGAGCAGTTCTTC

d_gene: .
v_gene: TRBV12-3/TRBV12-4
abundance: once
j_gene: TRBJ2-7
CDR3aa: CASSPRSRTGGVHEQYF
CDR3nt: TGTGCCAGCAGCCCCCGATCTCGTACAGGGGGGGTCCACGAGCAGTACTTC